The clone carrying this T cell receptor (beta chain) was seen more than once but under ten times. Its antigen is not known. The study profiled TCR beta VDJ and CDR3 using genomic DNA as template. TCRdb redid the calling of the reads with MiXCR, one entry per CDR3 protein. This sample has about 220,000 distinct CDR3 sequences; roughly 35% occur once, and the top ten carry 1.1%. The data originate from a study of CD8+CD57+ T cells in acquired aplastic anemia. V dropped 6 bases and J dropped 1 base, with 12 bases sitting between them. The CDR3 runs to 14 residues. Study-level results: Between the patient and control groups, CD8+ Simpson's diversity did not differ significantly.

The origin of this receptor is a human donor in good health, serving as a control. The material sequenced was sorted CD4+, CD8+, or CD8+CD57+ T cells (not recorded which) from PBMCs. The chain recombines TRBV12-3 or TRBV12-4 with TRBJ2-5; possible D gene TRBD1, 5 bases. The CDR3 loop is CASRKDMVQETQYF. CDR3 DNA sequence: TGTGCCAGCAGAAAGGACATGGTCCAAGAGACCCAGTACTTC.